Only one count was recorded for the clone carrying this T cell receptor beta chain. The antigen is undetermined. Germline CDR1 reads SQVTM; CDR2 reads ANQGSEA. This CDR3 has 14 residues. V lost 4 bases to trimming and J lost 3 bases; unmatched junction nucleotides: 5. Sequencing used immunoSEQ multiplex PCR; TCRdb keeps in-frame clones, though not all of them. The table lists some 15,000 clones, roughly 84% of them singletons. This record comes from a study of circulating and synovial CD4+ cells in juvenile arthritis. Patients with active juvenile idiopathic arthritis donated these samples. General observations from the study: These blood cells shared more CDR3 sequences with synovium than bulk blood. Diversity here was lower than in bulk blood CD4 cells. CPL and bulk CD4 samples differed at least tenfold in T cell genomes.

Sequences were obtained from CD4+ T cells from synovial fluid. The chain is built from TRBV29-1 and TRBJ1-1, with 10 bases fitting TRBD1. The receptor comes from a human patient with juvenile idiopathic arthritis. Some clones in this sample may be carry-over from other donors' samples. The CDR3 coding sequence is TGCAGCGTTGCCCATGGACAGGGGGACACTGAAGCTTTCTTT. Its protein is CSVAHGQGDTEAFF.